These T cell receptor beta chains were read from a single sample in a study of technical replicates of blood from a handful of donors. The data were produced by immunoSEQ multiplex PCR, yet TCRdb's version contains in-frame clones alone and is incomplete. The sample yields about 64,000 clones, about 88% seen once. Sequencing was carried out using PBMCs. The receptors shown here come from a human donor in good health. Some clones in this sample may be carry-over from other donors' samples. CDR3s include the opening cysteine and the closing phenylalanine or tryptophan.

v_call	cdr3_aa
TRBV11-2	CASSLGGGLENTGELFF
TRBV7-9	CASSSRTGGSGEQYF
TRBV19	CASSIRTGETQYF
TRBV4-2	CASSQGQPQFSGNTIYF
TRBV11-3	CASSLGSSVSGANVLTF
TRBV19	CASSIGAGFSYEQYF
TRBV27	CASSLSSGSRSPLHF
TRBV7-3	CASSSGLAGQQDTQYF
TRBV30	CAWSVTERSPLHF
TRBV5-3	CARSKTGGGSETQYF
TRBV6-5	CASSQPDRDTEAFF
TRBV19	CASRAGTSVTDTQYF
TRBV11-2	CASSQLAGTLDTQYF
TRBV5-1	CASSVREGADTQYF
TRBV7-2	CASSRGQGAYEQYF
TRBV18	CASSPPAGVGGRTEAFF
TRBV9	CASSVDPSGTGDGYTF
TRBV9	CASSEGIQIQETQYF
TRBV7-2	CASSPRGRPDNEQFF
TRBV4-3	CASSQVRGLEQYF
TRBV9	CASSLGLAGGPSSYNEQFF
TRBV6-5	CASSPAAGGQPQHF
TRBV19	CASSMVTGRSAGPNEQYF
TRBV4-1	CASSTEGGSGETQYF
TRBV4-3	CASSQEGGRSGYTF
TRBV7-3	CASSSTGDTTQYF
TRBV5-3	CARSPRPLQLNLLGEQYF
TRBV6-4	CASSDSRDTGELFF
TRBV28	CAIGQGAYEQYF
TRBV6-5	CASRPPSRVHGYTF
TRBV29-1	CSVAGGPNTGELFF
TRBV5-1	CASSLGESYEQYF
TRBV5-4	CASNGDSSYNEQFF
TRBV6-1	CASGGRAGDTQYF
TRBV5-5	CASSLDGRGFGNEKLFF
TRBV29-1	CSGEGGQGRTYNEQFF
TRBV7-3	CASSSGPGVDEQFF